A selection of T cell receptor beta chains follows, all from one sample in a study of blood T cell repertoires in COVID-19. The protocol was immunoSEQ multiplex PCR, while the TCRdb copy is restricted to in-frame clones and leaves out a portion. The sample holds fewer than 300,000 clones, approximately 91% seen once. Sample: peripheral blood. The receptors shown here come from a woman in her 30s with COVID-19, enrolled during active disease. CDR3s include the opening cysteine and the closing phenylalanine or tryptophan. A D gene is named only where the DNA matches it firmly. Size is omitted from some rows. Given values are once, few, many or a class for expanded clones.

j_gene,v_gene,abundance,d_gene,CDR3aa,CDR3nt
TRBJ1-5,TRBV28,.,.,CASSFQGSDSNQPQHF,TGTGCCAGCAGTTTCCAGGGATCGGATAGCAATCAGCCCCAGCATTTT
TRBJ2-5,TRBV14,.,.,CASSLAGGGQETQYF,TGTGCCAGCAGCCTAGCTGGGGGCGGCCAAGAGACCCAGTACTTC
TRBJ1-5,TRBV10-2,.,TRBD1,CASSRGDNQPQHF,TGCGCCAGCAGCAGGGGGGACAATCAGCCCCAGCATTTT
TRBJ1-2,TRBV5-1,.,TRBD1,CASSLATGPYGYTF,TGCGCCAGCAGCTTGGCGACAGGGCCATATGGCTACACCTTC
TRBJ1-6,TRBV10-2,.,.,CASSEGQLGDKARGNSPLHF,TGCGCCAGCAGTGAGGGACAGTTAGGTGACAAAGCGCGCGGGAATTCACCCCTCCACTTT
TRBJ1-1,TRBV6-5,.,TRBD1,CASTLGQGEGAFF,TGTGCCAGCACCTTGGGACAGGGGGAAGGAGCTTTCTTT
TRBJ2-3,TRBV11-3,.,.,CASSLGRAVPDTQYF,TGTGCCAGCAGCTTAGGGAGGGCCGTCCCAGATACGCAGTATTTT
TRBJ2-1,TRBV5-1,few,TRBD2,CASSLREANYNEQFF,TGCGCCAGCAGCTTACGGGAGGCTAATTACAATGAGCAGTTCTTC
TRBJ2-1,TRBV5-4,.,TRBD2,CASQTSGRPVSDEQFF,TGTGCCAGCCAGACTAGCGGGAGGCCGGTTTCTGATGAGCAGTTCTTC
TRBJ1-2,TRBV7-9,.,TRBD1,CASSSRTGRVIGYTF,TGTGCCAGCAGTTCTAGGACAGGCCGGGTGATAGGCTACACCTTC
TRBJ2-1,TRBV7-8,.,TRBD2,CASSRPRLAEGNEQFF,TGTGCCAGCAGCCGCCCCCGACTAGCGGAGGGGAATGAGCAGTTCTTC
TRBJ2-6,TRBV7-3,.,TRBD1,CASSLTWDREAGANVLTF,TGTGCCAGCAGCTTAACTTGGGACAGGGAGGCTGGGGCCAACGTCCTGACTTTC
TRBJ2-1,TRBV2,.,.,CASTTIPSSGEQFF,TGTGCCAGCACAACAATTCCTAGCTCGGGTGAGCAGTTCTTC
TRBJ2-2,TRBV6-6,.,.,CASSPTTMARVNTGELFF,TGTGCCAGCAGTCCAACTACGATGGCTAGAGTGAACACCGGGGAGCTGTTTTTT
TRBJ2-1,TRBV7-2,.,TRBD2,CASSLGTSGRGQFF,TGTGCCAGCAGCTTAGGGACTAGCGGGAGGGGGCAGTTCTTC
TRBJ1-2,TRBV14,few,.,CASSQEQFYGYTF,TGTGCCAGCAGCCAAGAACAGTTCTATGGCTACACCTTC
TRBJ2-7,TRBV7-8,once,TRBD2,CASSLVGGVAYEQYF,TGTGCCAGCAGCTTAGTGGGAGGGGTCGCCTACGAGCAGTACTTC
TRBJ1-6,TRBV6-5,.,.,CASRRDTISSPLHF,TGTGCCAGCCGTCGGGACACTATCAGTTCACCCCTCCACTTT
TRBJ2-3,TRBV10-3,.,TRBD2,CAISDSGKGDTQYF,TGTGCCATCAGTGATAGCGGGAAGGGAGATACGCAGTATTTT
TRBJ1-2,TRBV9,once,.,CASWAGNYGYTF,TGTGCCAGCTGGGCGGGGAACTATGGCTACACCTTC
TRBJ1-4,TRBV6-1,.,.,CASSDIISATNEKLFF,TGTGCCAGCAGTGATATAATCAGTGCAACTAATGAAAAACTGTTTTTT
TRBJ2-1,TRBV24-1,.,TRBD2,CATSPSGVYNEQFF,TGTGCCACCAGTCCTAGCGGGGTGTACAATGAGCAGTTCTTC